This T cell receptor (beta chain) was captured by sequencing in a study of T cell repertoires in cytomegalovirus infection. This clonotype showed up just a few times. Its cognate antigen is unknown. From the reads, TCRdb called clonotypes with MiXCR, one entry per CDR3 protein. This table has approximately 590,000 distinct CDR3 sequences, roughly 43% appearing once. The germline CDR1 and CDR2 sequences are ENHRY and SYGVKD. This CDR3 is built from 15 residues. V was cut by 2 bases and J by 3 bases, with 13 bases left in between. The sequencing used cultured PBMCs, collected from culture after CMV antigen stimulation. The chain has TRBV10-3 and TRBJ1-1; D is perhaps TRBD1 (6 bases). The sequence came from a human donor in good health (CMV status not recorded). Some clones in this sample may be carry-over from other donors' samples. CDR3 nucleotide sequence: TGTGCCATCAGTGAGAGCAGGGGTCTGGACACTGAAGCTTTCTTT. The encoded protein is CAISESRGLDTEAFF.